Shown below are 27 T cell receptor beta chains from a single sample sequenced in a study of blood T cells in healthy people across ages. The use of a sample-barcoded 5' primer and a J-beta primer mix characterized a second PCR of roughly 6 to 11 cycles. Each CDR3 protein is one row after TCRdb ran MiXCR on the 5' RACE reads. In the table there are some 860,000 distinct CDR3 sequences, approximately 53% of which are singletons. Sequenced: blood. Receptors originate from a middle-aged man in good health.

The count of this clonotype is one. The rearrangement joins TRBV7-9 to TRBJ2-7; no definite D call. The germline V and J ends were trimmed by 8 bases and 0 bases, with 8 bases remaining between them. CDR3 size: 12 residues. Germline loops: CDR1 SEHNR, CDR2 FQNEAQ (reference sequence). The CDR3 nucleotides are TGTGCCAGCGGCCAAAGCTCCTACGAGCAGTACTTC. It is translated as CASGQSSYEQYF. The full variable domain, with the rest looked up from reference TRBV7-9 and TRBJ2-7, is DTGVSQNPRHKITKRGQNVTFRCDPISEHNRLYWYRQTLGQGPEFLTYFQNEAQLEKSRLLSDRFSAERPKGSFSTLEIQRTEQGDSAMYLCASGQSSYEQYFGPGTRLTVT.

The V and J genes are TRBV27 and TRBJ2-5; D might be TRBD1 (7 bases). Trimming removed 8 bases at V and 4 bases at J, with 20 bases between. Germline V CDR1 and CDR2: MNHEY, SMNVEV (reference sequence). There are 15 residues in the CDR3. The CDR3 DNA follows: TGTGCCAGCCAACTTCAGGGGGACTTCAGAGAGACCCAGTACTTC. Protein sequence: CASQLQGDFRETQYF.

The V gene is TRBV24-1, the J gene TRBJ1-2, with a possible D match to TRBD1 (5 bases). Trimming shortened V by 4 bases and J by 6 bases, and 14 bases separated the two germline ends. The germline CDR1 and CDR2 sequences are KGHDR and SFDVKD. The CDR3 length is 14 residues. The CDR3 nucleotides are TGTGCCACCAGTGACCCGGCCAGGGCTGATGGCTACACCTTC. The encoded protein is CATSDPARADGYTF.

The chain links TRBV28 to TRBJ2-7, with D possibly being TRBD2 (5 bases). V was shortened by 1 base and J by 6 bases, with 10 bases between the two germline ends. This CDR3 comprises 13 residues. The germline gives CDR1 MDHEN, CDR2 SYDVKM. CDR3 sequence reads: CASSLSGSVEQYF. The CDR3 coding sequence is TGTGCCAGCAGTTTATCGGGGTCTGTCGAGCAGTACTTC.

About this clonotype itself: In this CDR3 the conserved last residue, phenylalanine or tryptophan, is missing, so a read error is likely. The chain uses TRBV2 and TRBJ1-4; 12 bases agree with TRBD1. The CDR3 contains 18 residues. Germline-derived CDR1 and CDR2 are SNHLY and FYNNEI. With 6 bases clipped from V and 0 bases from J, the junction kept 8 bases outside the gene matches. The CDR3 DNA follows: TGTGCCAGCAGCTCGGGACAGGGGGCGGATACAACTAATGAAAAACTGTTTTGT. The encoded protein is CASSSGQGADTTNEKLFC.

The genes are TRBV28 and TRBJ2-5; D gene uncertain. V shed 4 bases and J shed 0 bases, with 18 bases lying between them. Germline CDR1 reads MDHEN; CDR2 reads SYDVKM. This CDR3 spans 17 amino acids. The CDR3 DNA follows: TGTGCCAGCAGTTCCGCCCCGGGCAAGCGCAACCAAGAGACCCAGTACTTC. Its translation is CASSSAPGKRNQETQYF.

This clonotype was detected only a few times. The genes are TRBV5-1 and TRBJ2-3; D unresolved. The germline V and J ends were trimmed by 0 bases and 8 bases, with 16 bases remaining between them. This CDR3 has 15 residues. In germline, CDR1 is SGHRS, CDR2 YFSETQ. The CDR3 DNA is TGCGCCAGCAGCTTGGCAACCACCGAACGCGGTACGCAGTATTTT. This codes for CASSLATTERGTQYF. Full variable domain (missing parts from reference TRBV5-1 and TRBJ2-3): KAGVTQTPRYLIKTRGQQVTLSCSPISGHRSVSWYQQTPGQGLQFLFEYFSETQRNKGNFPGRFSGRQFSNSRSEMNVSTLELGDSALYLCASSLATTERGTQYFGPGTRLTVL.

V is TRBV20-1 and J is TRBJ1-1; D gene unclear. Trimming shortened V by 5 bases and J by 6 bases, and 10 bases separated the two germline ends. The length of the CDR3 is 11 residues. Germline V gene lookup returns CDR1 DFQATT and CDR2 SNEGSKA (reference sequence). The CDR3 region is CSALIGAEAFF. The CDR3 bases are TGCAGTGCTCTTATCGGTGCTGAAGCTTTCTTT.

J is TRBJ2-4 and V is TRBV6-1; D remains ambiguous. V was shortened by 2 bases and J by 0 bases, with 11 bases between the two germline ends. The CDR3 loop spans 16 amino acids. Germline loops: CDR1 MNHNS, CDR2 SASEGT. The CDR3 spells CASSERPGLAKNIQYF. In DNA, the CDR3 is TGTGCCAGCAGTGAAAGGCCGGGTTTAGCCAAAAACATTCAGTACTTC.

The V gene is TRBV27, the J gene TRBJ1-2, with 8 bases identical to TRBD1. The CDR3 runs 14 residues. The junction had 5 bases not matched to a gene; V was cut back by 0 bases and J by 8 bases. Germline V gene lookup returns CDR1 MNHEY and CDR2 SMNVEV (reference sequence). The CDR3 nucleotides are TGTGCCAGCAGTTTATCGTCGACAGGGGAGGGCTACACCTTC. Translated: CASSLSSTGEGYTF.

This sequence joins TRBV29-1 and TRBJ1-1, with TRBD1 identical over 11 bases. The V segment lost 1 base and the J segment 4 bases; nucleotides outside the gene matches: 2. The germline V gene has CDR1 SQVTM and CDR2 ANQGSEA. The CDR3 extends over 14 amino acids. The CDR3 is CSVEGGQGGTEAFF. CDR3 DNA sequence: TGCAGCGTTGAAGGGGGACAGGGGGGCACTGAAGCTTTCTTT.

This clonotype was observed many times. The V gene is TRBV20-1, the J gene TRBJ1-1, with 9 bases aligning to TRBD1. The CDR3 runs 13 residues. The ends lost 1 base at V and 3 bases at J; junction bases unmatched: 0. Looked up from germline, CDR1 is DFQATT and CDR2 is SNEGSKA (reference sequence). The CDR3 region has the DNA TGCAGTGCTAGAGGGACAGGGGACACTGAAGCTTTCTTT. The encoded protein is CSARGTGDTEAFF.

The CDR3 is CASSLVGRAYEQYF. The DNA for the CDR3 is TGTGCCAGCAGCTTGGTCGGGAGGGCCTACGAGCAGTACTTC. The rearrangement joins TRBV5-5 to TRBJ2-7, with 8 positions matching TRBD2. Per germline, CDR1 SGHKS and CDR2 YYEKEE (reference sequence). This CDR3 comprises 14 residues. The ends lost 0 bases at V and 2 bases at J; junction bases unmatched: 1.

This clonotype was recorded only once. Written as DNA, the CDR3 is TGCGCCAGCAGCCTTCCCGCCCGGGACGAGCAGTACTTC. This gives the protein CASSLPARDEQYF. V usage is TRBV5-1 and J usage is TRBJ2-7; no definite D call. V was clipped by 4 bases and J by 5 bases, with 13 bases between them. The CDR3 has 13 residues. Germline CDR1 reads SGHRS; CDR2 reads YFSETQ.

This clonotype was observed a handful of times. This sequence joins TRBV5-1 and TRBJ2-1, with D perhaps matching TRBD1 or TRBD2 (6 bases each). Trimming removed 0 bases from V and 4 bases from J, with 11 bases in between. The germline V gene encodes CDR1 SGHRS and CDR2 YFSETQ. The CDR3 consists of 15 residues. The CDR3 nucleotides read TGCGCCAGCAGCTTGGTGGGGGGCGAATACAATGAGCAGTTCTTC. This gives the protein CASSLVGGEYNEQFF.

This sequence joins TRBV5-1 and TRBJ2-3, with D possibly TRBD1 on 5 matching bases. This CDR3 contains 16 residues. Germline V gene sequence: CDR1 SGHRS, CDR2 YFSETQ. Deletions cut 0 bases from V and 5 bases from J, with 16 bases between. The DNA for the CDR3 is TGCGCCAGCAGCTTGGAGGGCAGGGTACGCTTAGATACGCAGTATTTT. Its translation is CASSLEGRVRLDTQYF.

This clonotype was recorded a few times. V and J are TRBV25-1 and TRBJ1-5; no definite D call. The length of the CDR3 is 15 residues. V was trimmed by 1 base and J by 3 bases, leaving 10 bases between them. The germline gives CDR1 MGHDK, CDR2 SYGVNS. The CDR3 nucleotides are TGTGCCAGCAGTGAATTTAAGGCAGTCAATCAGCCCCAGCATTTT. As protein: CASSEFKAVNQPQHF.

The chain has TRBV5-1 and TRBJ2-7, with 8 bases matching TRBD2. J lost 7 bases, V lost 0 bases, and 12 bases had no gene match. From germline, CDR1 is SGHRS and CDR2 YFSETQ. The CDR3 runs to 16 residues. CDR3 sequence reads: CASSLVVAGGPNEQYF. Written as DNA, the CDR3 is TGCGCCAGCAGCTTGGTGGTGGCGGGGGGACCCAATGAGCAGTACTTC.

Details on this clonotype: Mismatch with germline at one junction end may stem from a read error. V and J are TRBV20-1 and TRBJ1-2; D not certain. The CDR3 spans 11 residues. The germline V gene has CDR1 DFQATT and CDR2 SNEGSKA (reference sequence). The CDR3 is CSAPDGYVYTF. DNA for the CDR3: TGCAGTGCCCCGGACGGCTATGTCTACACCTTC.

This clonotype came up a few times. The chain uses TRBV7-2 and TRBJ2-1; no reliable D call. Per the germline V gene, CDR1 is SGHTA and CDR2 is FQGNSA. This CDR3 comprises 13 residues. With 2 bases removed from V and 7 bases from J, the gap between germline ends came to 9 bases. As DNA, the CDR3 is TGTGCCAGCAGCTTATCACCCCAGAATGAGCAGTTCTTC. This translates into CASSLSPQNEQFF.

This clonotype was counted only a few times. The rearrangement uses TRBV28 and TRBJ1-4, with 8 bases aligning to TRBD1. The CDR3 length is 16 residues. Germline CDR1 MDHEN, CDR2 SYDVKM. J lost 6 bases, V lost 7 bases, and 13 bases had no gene match. CDR3 sequence (DNA): TGTGCCAGCAACCAGGGGGCGCGAACGTTCCATGAAAAACTGTTTTTT. Amino acid sequence: CASNQGARTFHEKLFF.

This chain uses TRBV12-3 or TRBV12-4 with TRBJ2-5; D possibly uses TRBD1 or TRBD2 (5 bases each). The closer fit of TRBJ2-7 to the DNA end suggests the J call may be wrong. The CDR3 runs 15 residues. The CDR3 region has the DNA TGTGCCAGCAGTTTATCGGGGACGGCACCTTACGAGCAGTACTTC. It codes for CASSLSGTAPYEQYF.

The chain employs TRBV28 and TRBJ2-3; D could derive from TRBD1 or TRBD2 (7 bases each). CDR1 is MDHEN and CDR2 is SYDVKM in the germline V gene. This CDR3 is built from 16 residues. V was clipped by 5 bases and J by 3 bases, with 18 bases between them. This chain's CDR3 is CASSTLTGRGTDTQYF. DNA of the CDR3: TGTGCCAGCAGTACCCTGACAGGGAGGGGGACAGATACGCAGTATTTT.

In this sample, this clonotype turned up many times. The chain is built from TRBV20-1 and TRBJ2-7; no definite D call. The CDR3 runs 13 residues. Germline CDR1 DFQATT, CDR2 SNEGSKA (reference sequence). Trimming removed 0 bases from V and 3 bases from J, with 9 bases in between. The CDR3 DNA follows: TGCAGTGCTAGAGATACAGTAGACTACGAGCAGTACTTC. It codes for CSARDTVDYEQYF.

V gene TRBV7-9 combines with J gene TRBJ2-4; D is perhaps TRBD1 (5 bases). V lost 2 bases to trimming and J lost 8 bases, with 13 bases between them. Germline lookup yields CDR1 SEHNR and CDR2 FQNEAQ (reference sequence). The CDR3 is 14 amino acids. The DNA for the CDR3 is TGTGCCAGCAGCTTACAGGGAAGGTGGGACATTCAGTACTTC. It specifies CASSLQGRWDIQYF.

CDR3 nucleotides: TGTGCCAGCCGAACCGGGACAGCATCCTACAATGAGCAGTTCTTC. Its protein is CASRTGTASYNEQFF. V and J are TRBV28 and TRBJ2-1; 7 nucleotides align to TRBD1. V lost 8 bases, J lost 1 base, and 8 bases stayed unmatched. The CDR3 is made up of 15 amino acids. CDR1 is MDHEN and CDR2 is SYDVKM in the germline V gene.

The chain joins TRBV4-1 to TRBJ1-1; D might be TRBD1 (6 bases). Germline assignment: CDR1 MGHRA and CDR2 YSYEKL. Deletions cut 3 bases from V and 6 bases from J, with 17 bases between. This CDR3 has 15 residues. For the CDR3, the DNA is TGCGCCAGCAGCCAGGGGGGCGGGTTTACATCTGAAGCTTTCTTT. Translation: CASSQGGGFTSEAFF.